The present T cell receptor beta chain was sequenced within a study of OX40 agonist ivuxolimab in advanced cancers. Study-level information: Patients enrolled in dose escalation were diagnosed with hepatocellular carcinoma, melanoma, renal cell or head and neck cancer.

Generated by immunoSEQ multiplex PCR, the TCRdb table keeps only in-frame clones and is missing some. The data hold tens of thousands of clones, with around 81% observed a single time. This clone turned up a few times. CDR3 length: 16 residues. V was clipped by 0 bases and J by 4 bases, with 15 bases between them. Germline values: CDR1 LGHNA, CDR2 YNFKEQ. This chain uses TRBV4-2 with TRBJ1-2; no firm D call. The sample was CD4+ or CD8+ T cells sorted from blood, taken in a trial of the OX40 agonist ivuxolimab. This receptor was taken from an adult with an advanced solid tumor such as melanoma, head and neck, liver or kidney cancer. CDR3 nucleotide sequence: TGTGCCAGCAGCCAAGATAGTTCCGGGGATATCTATGGCTACACCTTC. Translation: CASSQDSSGDIYGYTF.